The 7 T cell receptor beta chains listed next were all sequenced from one sample in a study of T-cell reconstitution after alpha-beta-depleted transplantation in children. Unique molecular identifiers were used to barcode this TCRbeta library. One entry per CDR3 protein results from TCRdb running MiXCR on the PCR reads. The table lists some 340,000 distinct CDR3 sequences, approximately 10% of them singletons. The source was PBMCs from the stem cell graft donor, collected from the stem cell graft. The receptors shown here come from a human donor who donated a stem cell graft to a child with acute lymphoblastic leukemia.

This clonotype was seen only a few times. The rearrangement links TRBV5-6 to TRBJ2-3; maybe TRBD1 (6 bases). CDR3 length: 14 residues. Looked up from germline, CDR1 is SGHDT and CDR2 is YYEEEE. Trimming stripped 3 bases from V and 2 bases from J, with 10 bases between. The CDR3 sequence is CASSSGTFTDTQYF. CDR3 sequence (DNA): TGTGCCAGCAGCTCGGGGACATTCACAGATACGCAGTATTTT.

This clonotype turned up a few times. The rearrangement joins TRBV30 to TRBJ2-1; D ambiguous. V lost 0 bases to trimming and J lost 6 bases, with 6 bases between them. Germline CDR1 and CDR2: GTSNPN and SVGIG (reference sequence). CDR3 length equals 12 residues. The CDR3 bases are TGTGCCTGGAGTGTACAAGGCAATGAGCAGTTCTTC. Translation: CAWSVQGNEQFF. Looking up the rest from reference TRBV30 and TRBJ2-1 gives the full variable domain: SQTIHQWPATLVQPVGSPLSLECTVEGTSNPNLYWYRQAAGRGLQLLFYSVGIGQISSEVPQNLSASRPQDRQFILSSKKLLLSDSGFYLCAWSVQGNEQFFGPGTRLTVL.

This clonotype was counted only a few times. J is TRBJ1-1 and V is TRBV24-1, with 8 bases identical to TRBD1. The CDR3 contains 13 residues. Germline CDR1 and CDR2: KGHDR and SFDVKD. The trim removed 9 bases at V and 4 bases at J, leaving 6 bases unmatched. This CDR3 is CATSPGQGTEAFF. The CDR3 nucleotides read TGTGCCACCTCGCCCGGACAGGGCACTGAAGCTTTCTTT.

The sample holds many counts of this clonotype. The rearrangement joins TRBV20-1 to TRBJ2-7, with 8 positions matching TRBD1. The CDR3 is 13 residues long. The V and J ends lost 5 bases and 3 bases, in that order; junction bases with no gene match: 6. Germline CDR1 reads DFQATT; CDR2 reads SNEGSKA (reference sequence). CDR3 protein: CSALTGGSYEQYF. The CDR3 DNA reads TGCAGTGCTTTAACAGGGGGGAGCTACGAGCAGTACTTC.

This clonotype was observed at least ten times. V usage is TRBV7-8 and J usage is TRBJ2-2; D may be TRBD2 (6 bases). Trimming took off 5 bases at V and 3 bases at J, with 16 bases between the two ends. The CDR3 loop spans 16 amino acids. The germline V gene encodes CDR1 SGHVS and CDR2 FQNEAQ. The CDR3 region is CASSPSWTTHTGELFF. The CDR3, as DNA: TGTGCCAGCAGCCCTAGCTGGACTACCCACACCGGGGAGCTGTTTTTT.

This clonotype was picked up many times. The chain combines TRBV29-1 with TRBJ1-3; D remains unclear. Germline V gene sequence: CDR1 SQVTM, CDR2 ANQGSEA. The CDR3 has 15 amino acids. Trimming removed 4 bases from V and 1 base from J, with 14 bases in between. DNA for the CDR3: TGCAGCGTTGGAGGACCAGTGGAGTCTGGAAACACCATATATTTT. Its translation is CSVGGPVESGNTIYF.

This clonotype was counted only a few times. The V gene is TRBV12-3 or TRBV12-4, the J gene TRBJ2-3, with TRBD2 matching over 12 bases. This CDR3 contains 18 residues. The V gene end was trimmed by 2 bases and the J gene end by 1 base; junction bases not matched to a gene: 7. CDR3 region: CASSLRLAGVAGTDTQYF. Here the CDR3 DNA reads TGTGCCAGCAGTTTAAGACTAGCGGGAGTCGCGGGCACAGATACGCAGTATTTT.